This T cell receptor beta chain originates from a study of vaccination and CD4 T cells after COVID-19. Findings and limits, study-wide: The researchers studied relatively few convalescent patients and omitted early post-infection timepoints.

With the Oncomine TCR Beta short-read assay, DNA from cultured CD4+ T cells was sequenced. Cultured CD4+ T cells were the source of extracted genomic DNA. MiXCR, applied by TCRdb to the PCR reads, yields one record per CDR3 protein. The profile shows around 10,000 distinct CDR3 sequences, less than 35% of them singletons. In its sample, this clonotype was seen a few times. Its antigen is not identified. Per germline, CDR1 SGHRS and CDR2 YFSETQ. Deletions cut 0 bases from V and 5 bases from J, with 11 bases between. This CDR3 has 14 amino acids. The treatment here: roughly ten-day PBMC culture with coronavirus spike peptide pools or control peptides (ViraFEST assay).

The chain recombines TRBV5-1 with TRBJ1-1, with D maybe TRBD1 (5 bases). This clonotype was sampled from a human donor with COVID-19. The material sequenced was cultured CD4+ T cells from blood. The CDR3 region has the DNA TGCGCCAGCAGCTTGGATGGGGGGGGGACTGAAGCTTTCTTT. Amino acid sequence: CASSLDGGGTEAFF.